This TCR beta chain was found in a study of CD8 T cells in Susac syndrome. After extraction with the RNeasy kit, 0.5 to 1 ug of the RNA was reverse transcribed using random hexamers. TCRdb processed the immunoSEQ multiplex PCR reads anew with MiXCR; each CDR3 protein has one entry. This table has approximately 74,000 distinct CDR3 sequences, 94% appearing once. CDR3 length: 15 amino acids. The chain is built from TRBV12-1 and TRBJ1-5; the tabulated D call, TRBD1, remains unverified against the DNA. TRBV12-1 is a listed pseudogene. Sequencing was performed on CD8+ T cells from PBMCs. The clonotype originates from a human donor with Susac syndrome. The CDR3 DNA reads as TGTGCCAGCAGCTTTTCAGACAGGGTGGGACAGCCCCAGCATTTT. It codes for CASSFSDRVGQPQHF.